This T cell receptor (beta chain) was sequenced for a study of pediatric ulcerative colitis. Germline assignment: CDR1 LNHDA and CDR2 SQIVND (reference sequence). CDR3 length: 15 amino acids. V was clipped by 5 bases and J by 7 bases; unmatched bases: 11. Produced via immunoSEQ multiplex PCR; TCRdb's table is partial and in-frame only. The sample holds 57,000 or so clones, around 86% seen once. Sequencing input: blood. This receptor was identified in a boy younger than 18 who was a control in a study of pediatric ulcerative colitis. The chain employs TRBV19 and TRBJ2-1; the match to TRBD2 covers 7 bases. The CDR3 loop is CASSGRGTFGNEQFF. DNA of the CDR3: TGTGCCAGTAGTGGGAGGGGCACTTTCGGGAATGAGCAGTTCTTC.